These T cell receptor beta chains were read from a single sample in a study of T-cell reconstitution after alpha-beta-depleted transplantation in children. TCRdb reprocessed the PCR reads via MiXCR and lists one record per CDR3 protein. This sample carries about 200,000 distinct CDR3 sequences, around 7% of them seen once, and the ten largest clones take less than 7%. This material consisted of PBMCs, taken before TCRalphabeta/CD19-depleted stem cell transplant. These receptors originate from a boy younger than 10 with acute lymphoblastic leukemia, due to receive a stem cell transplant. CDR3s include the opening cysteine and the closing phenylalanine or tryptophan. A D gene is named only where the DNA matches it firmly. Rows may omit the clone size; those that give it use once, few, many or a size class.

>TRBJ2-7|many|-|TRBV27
TGTGCCAGCAGTGACAGGTCTCCCTACGAGCAGTACTTC
CASSDRSPYEQYF
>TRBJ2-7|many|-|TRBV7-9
TGTGCCAGCAGCTCCACCGGGACGAGGGGAGAGCAGTACTTC
CASSSTGTRGEQYF
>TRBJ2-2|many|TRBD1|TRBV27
TGTGCCAGCAGTTCCCGGGACAGACCCACCGGGGAGCTGTTTTTT
CASSSRDRPTGELFF
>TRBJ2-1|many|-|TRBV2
TGTGCCAGCAGCGGTGGGACACGAACCTACAATGAGCAGTTCTTC
CASSGGTRTYNEQFF
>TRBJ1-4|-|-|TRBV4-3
TGCGCCAGCAGCCGGGGGTCGACTAATGAAAAACTGTTTTTT
CASSRGSTNEKLFF
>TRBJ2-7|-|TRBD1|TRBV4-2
TGTGCCATCAGCCACAGGATCCTCCGGGACAGGGTCTCCTACGAGCAGTACTTC
CAISHRILRDRVSYEQYF
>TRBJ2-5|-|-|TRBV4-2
TGTGCCAGCAGCGATTCCGCGGGCGAAGAGACCCAGTACTTC
CASSDSAGEETQYF
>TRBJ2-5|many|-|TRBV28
TGTGCCAGGGTAGGCGTGGACCCGATCCAAGAGACCCAGTACTTC
CARVGVDPIQETQYF
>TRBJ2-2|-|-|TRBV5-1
TGCGCCAGCAGCTTTGGGAGGCCGAACACCGGGGAGCTGTTTTTT
CASSFGRPNTGELFF
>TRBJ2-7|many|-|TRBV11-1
TGTGCCAGCAGTTCCCACCTAACCAGACAGGACAGACGGGACGAGCAGTACTTC
CASSSHLTRQDRRDEQYF
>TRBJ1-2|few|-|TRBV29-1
TGCAGCGTTTTAGGGGACCGCTACTATGGCTACACCTTC
CSVLGDRYYGYTF
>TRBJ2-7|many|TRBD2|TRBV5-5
TGTGCCAGCAGCCCCGGACTAGCGGGGACCTACGAGCAGTACTTC
CASSPGLAGTYEQYF
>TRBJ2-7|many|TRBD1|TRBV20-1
TGCAGTGCTAGAGATCCCCGGACAGGGACATCCTACGAGCAGTACTTC
CSARDPRTGTSYEQYF